A single sample gave rise to the 4 T cell receptor beta chains below, sequenced in a study of T cell responses to AZD1222 COVID-19 vaccine. This table comes from immunoSEQ multiplex PCR, and its TCRdb copy is limited to in-frame clones, with some not included. The data show 100,000 to 120,000 clones, roughly 90% seen once. Sequenced material: peripheral blood, taken on day 0 of AZD1222 vaccination. The receptors originated from an adult in good health.

On this clone: At one of its ends the junction is not consistent with the germline gene, which may arise from a read error. The chain joins TRBV2 to TRBJ1-5; 7 bases match TRBD1. The CDR3 covers 20 residues. The germline gives CDR1 SNHLY, CDR2 FYNNEI. DNA for the CDR3: TGTGTCAGCAGTGAAGCCGGGAGCCGGCACAGGGGCGTTAGCAATCAGCCCCAGCATTTT. Its protein is CVSSEAGSRHRGVSNQPQHF.

This chain connects TRBV2 to TRBJ2-5; D unclear. The CDR3 is made up of 12 amino acids. V was trimmed by 7 bases and J by 1 base, leaving 7 bases between them. Germline lookup yields CDR1 SNHLY and CDR2 FYNNEI. CDR3 nucleotides: TGTGCCAGCAAGGGCAGCCAAGAGACCCAGTACTTC. As protein: CASKGSQETQYF.

The chain is built from TRBV5-6 and TRBJ2-1; 10 bases line up with TRBD2. J gave up 4 bases and V 2 bases, and 3 bases lay outside the gene matches. The germline V gene encodes CDR1 SGHDT and CDR2 YYEEEE. CDR3 length: 15 amino acids. The CDR3 region has the DNA TGTGCCAGCAGCTTCCGGACTAGCGGATACAATGAGCAGTTCTTC. Residues: CASSFRTSGYNEQFF.

The table lists this clone with a count of one. The chain has TRBV6-5 and TRBJ1-4; the match to TRBD1 covers 7 bases. Germline values: CDR1 MNHEY, CDR2 SVGAGI. The length of the CDR3 is 14 residues. The ends lost 5 bases at V and 8 bases at J; junction bases unmatched: 8. For the CDR3, the DNA is TGTGCCAGCAGTCCTCAGGGGGTGCGAGAAAAACTGTTTTTT. As protein: CASSPQGVREKLFF.